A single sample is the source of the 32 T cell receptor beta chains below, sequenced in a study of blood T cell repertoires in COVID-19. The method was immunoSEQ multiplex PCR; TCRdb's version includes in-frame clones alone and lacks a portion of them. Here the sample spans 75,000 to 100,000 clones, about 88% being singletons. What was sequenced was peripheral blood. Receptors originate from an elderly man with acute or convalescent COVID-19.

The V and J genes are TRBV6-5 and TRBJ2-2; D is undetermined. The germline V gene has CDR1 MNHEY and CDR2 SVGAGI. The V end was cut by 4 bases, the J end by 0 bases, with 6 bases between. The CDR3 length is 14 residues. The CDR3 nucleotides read TGTGCCAGCAGTTCAGATTCGAACACCGGGGAGCTGTTTTTT. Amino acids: CASSSDSNTGELFF.

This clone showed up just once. CDR3 bases: TGTGCCAGCAGCTTCAGAGCGGGGGGCCCCGATACGCAGTATTTT. This translates into CASSFRAGGPDTQYF. The chain has TRBV11-2 and TRBJ2-3, with 9 bases matching TRBD2. V dropped 3 bases and J dropped 6; count of bases not matched to a gene: 7. The CDR3 length is 15 residues. Germline lookup yields CDR1 SGHAT and CDR2 FQNNGV.

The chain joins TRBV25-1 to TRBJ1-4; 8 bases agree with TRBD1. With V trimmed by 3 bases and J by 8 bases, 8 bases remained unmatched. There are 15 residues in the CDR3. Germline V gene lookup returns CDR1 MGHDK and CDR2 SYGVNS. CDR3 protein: CASSDGQGGKEKLFF. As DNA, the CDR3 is TGTGCCAGCAGTGACGGACAGGGCGGGAAAGAAAAACTGTTTTTT.

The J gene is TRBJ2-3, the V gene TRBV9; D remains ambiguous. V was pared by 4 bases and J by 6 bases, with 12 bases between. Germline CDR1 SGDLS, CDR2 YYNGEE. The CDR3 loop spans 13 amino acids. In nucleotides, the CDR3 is TGTGCCAGCAGCTCCTCCCCCAGTGATACGCAGTATTTT. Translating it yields CASSSSPSDTQYF.

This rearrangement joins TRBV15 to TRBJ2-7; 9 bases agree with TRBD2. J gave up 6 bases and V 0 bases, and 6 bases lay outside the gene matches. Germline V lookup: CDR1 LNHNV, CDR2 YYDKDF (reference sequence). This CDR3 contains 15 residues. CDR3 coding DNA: TGTGCCACCAGCAGAGATCCGAGCGGGAGGCGCGAGCAGTACTTC. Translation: CATSRDPSGRREQYF. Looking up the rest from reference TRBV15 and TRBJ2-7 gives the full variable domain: DAMVIQNPRYQVTQFGKPVTLSCSQTLNHNVMYWYQQKSSQAPKLLFHYYDKDFNNEADTPDNFQSRRPNTSFCFLDIRSPGLGDTAMYLCATSRDPSGRREQYFGPGTRLTVT.

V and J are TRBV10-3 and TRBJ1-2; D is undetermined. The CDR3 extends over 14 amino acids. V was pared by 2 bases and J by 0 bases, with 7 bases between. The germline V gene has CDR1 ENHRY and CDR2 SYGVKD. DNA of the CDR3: TGTGCCATCAGTGAGCAACAGTCTAACTATGGCTACACCTTC. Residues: CAISEQQSNYGYTF.

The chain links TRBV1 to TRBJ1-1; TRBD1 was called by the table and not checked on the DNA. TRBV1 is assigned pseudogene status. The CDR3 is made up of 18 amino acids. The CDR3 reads CTSSLKSGQGAINTEAFF. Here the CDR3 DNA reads TGCACCAGCAGCCTAAAGTCGGGACAGGGGGCAATAAACACTGAAGCTTTCTTT.

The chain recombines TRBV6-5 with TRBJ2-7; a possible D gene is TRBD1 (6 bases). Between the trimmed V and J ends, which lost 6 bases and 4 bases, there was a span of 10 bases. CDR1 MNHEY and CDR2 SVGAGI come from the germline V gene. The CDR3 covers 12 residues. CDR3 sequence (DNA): TGTGCCAGCAGGAGGACAGCGTACGAGCAGTACTTC. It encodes CASRRTAYEQYF.

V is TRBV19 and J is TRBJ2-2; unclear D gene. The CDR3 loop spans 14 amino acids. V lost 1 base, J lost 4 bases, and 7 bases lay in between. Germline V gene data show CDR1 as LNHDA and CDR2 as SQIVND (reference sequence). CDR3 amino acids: CASSIGQFTGELFF. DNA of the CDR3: TGTGCCAGTAGTATAGGGCAGTTCACCGGGGAGCTGTTTTTT. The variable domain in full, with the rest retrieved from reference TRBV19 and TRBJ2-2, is DGGITQSPKYLFRKEGQNVTLSCEQNLNHDAMYWYRQDPGQGLRLIYYSQIVNDFQKGDIAEGYSVSREKKESFPLTVTSAQKNPTAFYLCASSIGQFTGELFFGEGSRLTVL.

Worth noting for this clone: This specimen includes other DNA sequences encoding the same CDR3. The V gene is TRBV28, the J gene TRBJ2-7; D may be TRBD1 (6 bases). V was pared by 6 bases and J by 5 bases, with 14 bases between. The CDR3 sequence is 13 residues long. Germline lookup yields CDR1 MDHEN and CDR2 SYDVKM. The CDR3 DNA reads TGTGCCAGCAGCGGAACAGGGACCCACGAGCAGTACTTC. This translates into CASSGTGTHEQYF.

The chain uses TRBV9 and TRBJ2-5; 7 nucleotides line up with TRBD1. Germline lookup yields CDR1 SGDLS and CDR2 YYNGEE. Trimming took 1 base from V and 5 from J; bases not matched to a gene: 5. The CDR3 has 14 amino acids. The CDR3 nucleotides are TGTGCCAGCAGCGTATTAGGGGGCTGGGAGACCCAGTACTTC. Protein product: CASSVLGGWETQYF.

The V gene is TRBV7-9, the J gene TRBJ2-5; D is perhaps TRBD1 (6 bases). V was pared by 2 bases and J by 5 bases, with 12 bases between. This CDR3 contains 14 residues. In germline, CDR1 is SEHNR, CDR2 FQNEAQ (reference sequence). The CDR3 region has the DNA TGTGCCAGCAGCTTAACCGGGACATCGGAGACCCAGTACTTC. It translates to CASSLTGTSETQYF.

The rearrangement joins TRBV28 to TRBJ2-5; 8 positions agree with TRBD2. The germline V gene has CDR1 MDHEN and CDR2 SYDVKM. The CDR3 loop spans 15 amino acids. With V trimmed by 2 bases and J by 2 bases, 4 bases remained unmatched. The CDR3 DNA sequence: TGTGCCAGCAGTTTAAGTAGCGGGGCTCAAGAGACCCAGTACTTC. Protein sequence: CASSLSSGAQETQYF.

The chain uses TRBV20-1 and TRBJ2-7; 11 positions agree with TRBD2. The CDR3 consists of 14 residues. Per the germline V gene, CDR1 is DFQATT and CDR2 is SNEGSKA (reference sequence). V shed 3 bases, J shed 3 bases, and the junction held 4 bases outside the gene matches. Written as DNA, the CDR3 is TGCAGTGCTAGTAGTCTAGCGGGGGGCTACGAGCAGTACTTC. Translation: CSASSLAGGYEQYF.

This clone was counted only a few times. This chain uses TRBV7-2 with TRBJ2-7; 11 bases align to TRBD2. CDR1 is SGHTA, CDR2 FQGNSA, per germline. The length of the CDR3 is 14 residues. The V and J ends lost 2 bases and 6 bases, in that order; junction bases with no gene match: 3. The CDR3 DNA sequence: TGTGCCAGCAGCTTAACTAGCGGGAGTGCCGAGCAGTACTTC. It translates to CASSLTSGSAEQYF.

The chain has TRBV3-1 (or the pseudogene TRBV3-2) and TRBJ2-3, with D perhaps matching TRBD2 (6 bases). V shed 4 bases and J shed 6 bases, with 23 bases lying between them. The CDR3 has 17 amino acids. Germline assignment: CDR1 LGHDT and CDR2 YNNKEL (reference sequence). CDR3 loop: CASSPVGAGGPMDTQYF. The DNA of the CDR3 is TGTGCCAGCAGCCCCGTTGGAGCGGGCGGGCCAATGGATACGCAGTATTTT.

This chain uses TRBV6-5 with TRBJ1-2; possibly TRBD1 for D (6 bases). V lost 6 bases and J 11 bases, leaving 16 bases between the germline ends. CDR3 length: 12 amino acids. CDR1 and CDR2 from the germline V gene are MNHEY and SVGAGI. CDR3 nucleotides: TGTGCCAGCAGACCTGGGACACCTCAGTACACCTTC. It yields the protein CASRPGTPQYTF.

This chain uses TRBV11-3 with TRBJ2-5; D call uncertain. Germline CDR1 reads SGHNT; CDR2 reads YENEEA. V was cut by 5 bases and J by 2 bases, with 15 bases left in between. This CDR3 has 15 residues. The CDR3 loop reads CASSHTRHSQETQYF. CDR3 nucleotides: TGTGCCAGCAGCCACACTCGACACAGTCAAGAGACCCAGTACTTC.

The DNA of the CDR3 is TGTGCCAGCATGACTCGATCCGGACAGCCTAACTATGGCTACACCTTC. This codes for CASMTRSGQPNYGYTF. This sequence joins TRBV6-4 and TRBJ1-2, with D possibly matching TRBD1 (6 bases). This CDR3 is 16 amino acids long. Germline loops: CDR1 MRHNA, CDR2 SNTAGT. The ends were cut back, 7 bases at V and 0 bases at J, with 18 bases in the middle.

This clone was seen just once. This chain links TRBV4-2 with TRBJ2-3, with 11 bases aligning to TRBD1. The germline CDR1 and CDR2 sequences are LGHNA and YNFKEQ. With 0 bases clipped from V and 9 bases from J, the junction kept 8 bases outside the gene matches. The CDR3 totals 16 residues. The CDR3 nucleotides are TGTGCCAGCAGCCAAGAGAGAGGGACAGGGGGTGAGACGCAGTATTTT. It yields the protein CASSQERGTGGETQYF.

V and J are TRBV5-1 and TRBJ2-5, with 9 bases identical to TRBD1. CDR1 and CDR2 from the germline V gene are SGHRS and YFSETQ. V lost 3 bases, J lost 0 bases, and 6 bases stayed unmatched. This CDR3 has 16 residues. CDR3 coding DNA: TGCGCCAGCAGCTCTCACAGGGGGCCCTACCAAGAGACCCAGTACTTC. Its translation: CASSSHRGPYQETQYF.

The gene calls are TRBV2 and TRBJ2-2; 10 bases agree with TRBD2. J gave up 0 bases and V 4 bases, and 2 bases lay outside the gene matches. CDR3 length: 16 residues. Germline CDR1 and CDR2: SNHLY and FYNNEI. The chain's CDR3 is CASSGGLATNTGELFF. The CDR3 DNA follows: TGTGCCAGCAGTGGGGGACTAGCGACGAACACCGGGGAGCTGTTTTTT.

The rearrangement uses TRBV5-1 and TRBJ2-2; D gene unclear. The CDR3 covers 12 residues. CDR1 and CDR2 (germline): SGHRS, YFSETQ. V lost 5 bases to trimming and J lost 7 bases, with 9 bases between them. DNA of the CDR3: TGCGCCAGCAGGGGTGGAGTCGGGGAGCTGTTTTTT. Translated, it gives CASRGGVGELFF.

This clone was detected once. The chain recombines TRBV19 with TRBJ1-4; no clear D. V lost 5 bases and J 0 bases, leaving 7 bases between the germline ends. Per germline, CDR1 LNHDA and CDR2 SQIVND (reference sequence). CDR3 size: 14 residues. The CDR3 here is CASSRQATNEKLFF. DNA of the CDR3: TGTGCCAGTAGTCGACAAGCAACTAATGAAAAACTGTTTTTT.

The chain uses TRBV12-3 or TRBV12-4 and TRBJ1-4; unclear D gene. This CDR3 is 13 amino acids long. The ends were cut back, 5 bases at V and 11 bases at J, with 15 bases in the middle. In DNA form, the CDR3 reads TGTGCCAGCAGTCTAGGGAGGCATCGTAAACTGTTTTTT. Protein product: CASSLGRHRKLFF.

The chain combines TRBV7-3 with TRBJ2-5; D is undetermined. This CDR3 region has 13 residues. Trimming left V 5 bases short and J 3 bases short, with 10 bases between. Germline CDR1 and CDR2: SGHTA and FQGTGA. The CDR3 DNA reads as TGTGCCAGCAGCCTCGGTCTTAAAGAGACCCAGTACTTC. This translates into CASSLGLKETQYF.

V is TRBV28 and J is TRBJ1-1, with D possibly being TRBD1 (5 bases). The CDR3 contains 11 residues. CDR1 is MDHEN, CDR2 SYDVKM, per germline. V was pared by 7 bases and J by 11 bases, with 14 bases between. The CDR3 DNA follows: TGTGCCAGCATCACCGGGGGAAGGGCTTTCTTT. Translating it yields CASITGGRAFF.

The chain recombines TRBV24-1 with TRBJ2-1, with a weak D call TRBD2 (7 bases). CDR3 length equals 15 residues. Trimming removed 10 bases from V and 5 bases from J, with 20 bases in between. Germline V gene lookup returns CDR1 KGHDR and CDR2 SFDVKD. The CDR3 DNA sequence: TGTGCCACGGTCGGGCCGTTAGGGGGGGACAATGAGCAGTTCTTC. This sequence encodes CATVGPLGGDNEQFF.

CDR3 region: CASSLTGTSASNTGELFF. As DNA, the CDR3 is TGTGCCAGCAGCCTCACCGGGACTAGCGCCTCAAACACCGGGGAGCTGTTTTTT. V and J are TRBV7-3 and TRBJ2-2, with 10 bases fitting TRBD2. With V trimmed by 5 bases and J by 2 bases, 11 bases remained unmatched. The CDR3 contains 18 residues. CDR1 is SGHTA, CDR2 FQGTGA, per germline.

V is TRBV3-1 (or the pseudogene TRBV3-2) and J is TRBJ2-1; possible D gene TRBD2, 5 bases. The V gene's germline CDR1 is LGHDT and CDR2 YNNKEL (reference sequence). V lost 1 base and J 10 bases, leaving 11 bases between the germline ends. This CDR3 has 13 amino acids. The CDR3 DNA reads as TGTGCCAGCAGCCAAGTTAGAGGGTTGGAGCAGTTCTTC. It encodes CASSQVRGLEQFF.

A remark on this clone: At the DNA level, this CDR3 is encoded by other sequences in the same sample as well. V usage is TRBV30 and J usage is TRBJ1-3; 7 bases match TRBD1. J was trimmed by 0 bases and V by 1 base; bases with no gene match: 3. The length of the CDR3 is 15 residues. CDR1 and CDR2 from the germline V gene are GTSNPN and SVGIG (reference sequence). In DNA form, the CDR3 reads TGTGCCTGGAGTGGACAGGGTTTCTCTGGAAACACCATATATTTT. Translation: CAWSGQGFSGNTIYF.

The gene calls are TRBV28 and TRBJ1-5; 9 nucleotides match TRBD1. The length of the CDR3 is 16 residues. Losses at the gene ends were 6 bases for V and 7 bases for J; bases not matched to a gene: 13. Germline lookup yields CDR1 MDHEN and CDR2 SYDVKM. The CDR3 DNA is TGTGCCAGCAGGTCTAATACAGGGGGCGCAGAGCAGCCCCAGCATTTT. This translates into CASRSNTGGAEQPQHF.